The 9 T cell receptor beta chains presented below share a single source sample, sequenced in a study of OX40 agonist ivuxolimab in advanced cancers. The table came from immunoSEQ multiplex PCR; TCRdb's copy has only in-frame clones and leaves some out. The sample has fewer than 85,000 clones, 86% seen once. The sample in question was CD4+ or CD8+ T cells sorted from blood, obtained in a trial of the OX40 agonist ivuxolimab. Receptor source: an adult with an advanced solid tumor such as melanoma, head and neck, liver or kidney cancer.

The rearrangement joins TRBV7-2 to TRBJ2-5, with D possibly matching TRBD1 (5 bases). This CDR3 is 15 amino acids long. CDR1 and CDR2 (germline): SGHTA, FQGNSA. Trimming shortened V by 1 base and J by 2 bases, and 11 bases separated the two germline ends. CDR3 sequence: CASSLEGVGQETQYF. In DNA, the CDR3 is TGTGCCAGCAGCTTAGAAGGGGTCGGGCAAGAGACCCAGTACTTC. Full variable domain (remainder filled in from reference TRBV7-2 and TRBJ2-5): GAGVSQSPSNKVTEKGKDVELRCDPISGHTALYWYRQSLGQGLEFLIYFQGNSAPDKSGLPSDRFSAERTGGSVSTLTIQRTQQEDSAVYLCASSLEGVGQETQYFGPGTRLLVL.

This chain links TRBV7-9 with TRBJ2-5, with a weak D call TRBD2 (6 bases). Germline CDR1 SEHNR, CDR2 FQNEAQ (reference sequence). CDR3 length equals 16 residues. V gave up 5 bases and J gave up 0 bases, with 16 bases separating them. The CDR3 DNA sequence: TGTGCCAGCAGCCCCCTGGGGCGGGGACACCAAGAGACCCAGTACTTC. Residues: CASSPLGRGHQETQYF.

The chain recombines TRBV7-6 with TRBJ2-1; 7 bases match TRBD1. The CDR3 totals 15 residues. CDR1 and CDR2 from the germline V gene are SGHVS and FNYEAQ. V dropped 4 bases and J dropped 8; count of bases not matched to a gene: 11. This CDR3 is CASSSRQGTKDEQFF. The CDR3 coding sequence is TGTGCCAGCAGCTCCCGACAGGGTACTAAGGATGAGCAGTTCTTC.

V usage is TRBV5-1 and J usage is TRBJ2-3; tentatively, D is TRBD2 (6 bases). V was cut by 4 bases and J by 12 bases, with 18 bases left in between. Looked up from germline, CDR1 is SGHRS and CDR2 is YFSETQ. The CDR3 totals 13 residues. The CDR3 here is CASSLGTPRSQYF. CDR3 in DNA: TGCGCCAGCAGCCTTGGGACTCCTCGGAGCCAGTATTTT.

This clone was found once. The J gene is TRBJ2-1, the V gene TRBV7-9; 8 nucleotides align to TRBD1. The J segment lost 12 bases and the V segment lost 5 bases, leaving 12 bases of the junction unmatched. The CDR3 contains 14 residues. Germline CDR1 and CDR2: SEHNR and FQNEAQ (reference sequence). The CDR3 protein is CASSRQGPRGGQFF. Written as DNA, the CDR3 is TGTGCCAGCAGCCGACAGGGGCCTCGGGGTGGGCAGTTCTTC.

This chain uses TRBV18 with TRBJ1-5, with D maybe TRBD1 (5 bases). CDR1 is KGHSH and CDR2 is LQKENI in the germline V gene. V gave up 3 bases and J gave up 7 bases, with 10 bases separating them. There are 13 residues in the CDR3. The CDR3 DNA sequence: TGTGCCAGCTCACCGCAGGGTTACCAGCCCCAGCATTTT. Residues: CASSPQGYQPQHF.

This CDR3 is CASGAGGQTDTQYF. CDR3 DNA sequence: TGTGCCAGCGGTGCGGGGGGGCAAACAGATACGCAGTATTTT. This chain links TRBV9 with TRBJ2-3; 9 bases are shared with TRBD2. Germline V gene sequence: CDR1 SGDLS, CDR2 YYNGEE. Losses at the gene ends were 7 bases for V and 3 bases for J; bases not matched to a gene: 6. CDR3 length: 14 amino acids. The complete variable domain, with remaining parts taken from reference TRBV9 and TRBJ2-3, reads DSGVTQTPKHLITATGQRVTLRCSPRSGDLSVYWYQQSLDQGLQFLIQYYNGEERAKGNILERFSAQQFPDLHSELNLSSLELGDSALYFCASGAGGQTDTQYFGPGTRLTVL.

The rearrangement joins TRBV5-1 to TRBJ2-7; D not certain. V was pared by 4 bases and J by 3 bases, with 5 bases between. This CDR3 contains 11 residues. Germline assignment: CDR1 SGHRS and CDR2 YFSETQ. CDR3 amino acids: CASSQNYEQYF. DNA of the CDR3: TGCGCCAGCAGCCAAAACTACGAGCAGTACTTC.

This sequence joins TRBV2 and TRBJ2-1, with TRBD1 as a possible D gene (6 bases). The V and J ends lost 1 base and 0 bases respectively, with 10 bases between them. The germline V gene has CDR1 SNHLY and CDR2 FYNNEI. This CDR3 region has 16 residues. The CDR3: CASSEVGRGSYNEQFF. The CDR3 DNA follows: TGTGCCAGCAGTGAAGTGGGCAGGGGCTCCTACAATGAGCAGTTCTTC.